This is a list of T cell receptor beta chains from one sample in a study of blood T cell repertoires in COVID-19. TCRdb's copy holds only in-frame clones and misses some; the assay was immunoSEQ multiplex PCR. The sample shows about 440,000 clones, approximately 88% of them seen only once. The sample taken for sequencing was peripheral blood. The receptors originated from a woman aged 45 to 65 with COVID-19, enrolled during active disease. CDR3s include the opening cysteine and the closing phenylalanine or tryptophan. Fields, in order: clone size, J gene, V gene, D gene, CDR3 protein, CDR3 DNA. The D gene is left open where the match is weak. The listing skips clone size in some rows; elsewhere it reads once, few, many or a size class.

abundance: NA
j_gene: TRBJ2-5
v_gene: TRBV3-1/TRBV3-2
d_gene: TRBD2
CDR3aa: CASSQGSGGAQKTQYF
CDR3nt: TGTGCCAGCAGCCAAGGTAGCGGGGGGGCCCAGAAGACCCAGTACTTC

abundance: NA
j_gene: TRBJ2-5
v_gene: TRBV5-5
d_gene: TRBD2
CDR3aa: CASSSHGLAGGLQETQYF
CDR3nt: TGTGCCAGCAGCTCCCATGGACTAGCGGGGGGACTTCAAGAGACCCAGTACTTC

abundance: NA
j_gene: TRBJ2-1
v_gene: TRBV7-3
d_gene: TRBD2
CDR3aa: CASSLGRPGLEGNEQFF
CDR3nt: TGTGCCAGCAGCTTGGGTCGACCGGGACTAGAGGGCAATGAGCAGTTCTTC

abundance: NA
j_gene: TRBJ1-1
v_gene: TRBV6-5
d_gene: TRBD1
CDR3aa: CAIMTGARAFF
CDR3nt: TGTGCCATAATGACAGGGGCTAGAGCTTTCTTT

abundance: NA
j_gene: TRBJ1-5
v_gene: TRBV30
d_gene: NA
CDR3aa: CAWSANRNQPQHF
CDR3nt: TGTGCCTGGAGTGCTAATCGCAATCAGCCCCAGCATTTT

abundance: few
j_gene: TRBJ1-1
v_gene: TRBV28
d_gene: TRBD1
CDR3aa: CASSLAGTENTEAFF
CDR3nt: TGTGCCAGCAGTTTAGCCGGGACAGAGAACACTGAAGCTTTCTTT

abundance: NA
j_gene: TRBJ1-3
v_gene: TRBV6-5
d_gene: NA
CDR3aa: CASSRGQISGNTIYF
CDR3nt: TGTGCCAGCAGCCGCGGACAGATCTCTGGAAACACCATATATTTT

abundance: NA
j_gene: TRBJ1-2
v_gene: TRBV3-1/TRBV3-2
d_gene: NA
CDR3aa: CASSQEPGREGYTF
CDR3nt: TGTGCCAGCAGCCAAGAACCGGGGAGGGAAGGCTACACCTTC

abundance: NA
j_gene: TRBJ2-3
v_gene: TRBV24-1
d_gene: TRBD1
CDR3aa: CATSLTGSDSDTQYF
CDR3nt: TGTGCCACCAGTCTGACAGGGTCAGATTCAGATACGCAGTATTTT

abundance: NA
j_gene: TRBJ2-3
v_gene: TRBV3-1/TRBV3-2
d_gene: TRBD1
CDR3aa: CASSQKPLTGLVTQYF
CDR3nt: TGTGCCAGCAGCCAAAAACCACTGACAGGGTTGGTTACGCAGTATTTT

abundance: NA
j_gene: TRBJ1-2
v_gene: TRBV5-4
d_gene: NA
CDR3aa: CASSYRGSNYGYTF
CDR3nt: TGTGCCAGCAGCTACCGGGGGTCCAACTATGGCTACACCTTC

abundance: NA
j_gene: TRBJ1-6
v_gene: TRBV3-1/TRBV3-2
d_gene: NA
CDR3aa: CASSPLDNSPLHF
CDR3nt: TGTGCCAGCAGTCCACTAGATAATTCACCCCTCCACTTT

abundance: few
j_gene: TRBJ1-6
v_gene: TRBV15
d_gene: NA
CDR3aa: CATSRDGGTPIPPLHF
CDR3nt: TGTGCCACCAGCAGAGATGGCGGAACCCCAATCCCACCCCTCCACTTT

abundance: NA
j_gene: TRBJ2-2
v_gene: TRBV11-2
d_gene: NA
CDR3aa: CASSPRSTANTGELFF
CDR3nt: TGTGCCAGCAGCCCCAGGTCGACCGCGAACACCGGGGAGCTGTTTTTT

abundance: NA
j_gene: TRBJ2-7
v_gene: TRBV2
d_gene: NA
CDR3aa: CASSVRGYEQYF
CDR3nt: TGTGCCAGCAGTGTAAGGGGCTACGAGCAGTACTTC

abundance: NA
j_gene: TRBJ2-6
v_gene: TRBV18
d_gene: TRBD1
CDR3aa: CASSRTQGADVLTF
CDR3nt: TGTGCCAGCTCACGAACACAGGGGGCGGACGTCCTGACTTTC

abundance: NA
j_gene: TRBJ1-4
v_gene: TRBV21-1
d_gene: NA
CDR3aa: CASSSGQRDEKLFF
CDR3nt: TGTGCCAGCAGCTCGGGACAGCGTGATGAAAAACTGTTTTTT

abundance: NA
j_gene: TRBJ1-6
v_gene: TRBV10-2
d_gene: TRBD1
CDR3aa: CASRETGGNSPLHF
CDR3nt: TGCGCCAGCAGGGAGACAGGGGGCAATTCACCCCTCCACTTT

abundance: NA
j_gene: TRBJ2-1
v_gene: TRBV19
d_gene: NA
CDR3aa: CASSIRAGRNNEQFF
CDR3nt: TGTGCCAGTAGTATTAGGGCAGGGCGAAACAATGAGCAGTTCTTC

abundance: NA
j_gene: TRBJ2-7
v_gene: TRBV7-2
d_gene: TRBD1
CDR3aa: CASSWYRGPSYEQYF
CDR3nt: TGTGCCAGCAGCTGGTACAGGGGGCCTAGCTACGAGCAGTACTTC

abundance: NA
j_gene: TRBJ1-1
v_gene: TRBV19
d_gene: NA
CDR3aa: CASSRTQNTEAFF
CDR3nt: TGTGCCAGTAGTCGGACTCAGAACACTGAAGCTTTCTTT

abundance: many
j_gene: TRBJ1-2
v_gene: TRBV6-5
d_gene: TRBD1
CDR3aa: CASRRTHPGGGYTF
CDR3nt: TGTGCCAGCAGGCGAACACACCCAGGGGGTGGCTACACCTTC

abundance: NA
j_gene: TRBJ1-2
v_gene: TRBV6-5
d_gene: TRBD1
CDR3aa: CASSPDRGYGYTF
CDR3nt: TGTGCCAGCAGCCCCGACAGGGGCTATGGCTACACCTTC

abundance: NA
j_gene: TRBJ2-3
v_gene: TRBV6-5
d_gene: TRBD2
CDR3aa: CASSYSTAGVTDTQYF
CDR3nt: TGTGCCAGCAGTTACTCGACCGCGGGGGTCACAGATACGCAGTATTTT

abundance: NA
j_gene: TRBJ1-2
v_gene: TRBV6-5
d_gene: NA
CDR3aa: CASSLGEGNYGYTF
CDR3nt: TGTGCCAGCAGCCTCGGGGAGGGGAACTATGGCTACACCTTC

abundance: NA
j_gene: TRBJ2-7
v_gene: TRBV28
d_gene: TRBD1
CDR3aa: CASRASSGTGGFFYEQYF
CDR3nt: TGTGCCAGCAGGGCATCCTCCGGGACAGGGGGCTTCTTCTACGAGCAGTACTTC

abundance: few
j_gene: TRBJ1-4
v_gene: TRBV18
d_gene: NA
CDR3aa: CASSPSRVNEKLFF
CDR3nt: TGTGCCAGCTCACCAAGTCGGGTTAATGAAAAACTGTTTTTT

abundance: NA
j_gene: TRBJ1-1
v_gene: TRBV3-1/TRBV3-2
d_gene: NA
CDR3aa: CASSQVSGDDTEAFF
CDR3nt: TGTGCCAGCAGCCAAGTATCAGGGGACGACACTGAAGCTTTCTTT

abundance: NA
j_gene: TRBJ2-6
v_gene: TRBV15
d_gene: TRBD1
CDR3aa: CATSRSVLGQGTSGANVLTF
CDR3nt: TGTGCCACCAGCAGATCCGTTCTGGGACAGGGAACCTCTGGGGCCAACGTCCTGACTTTC